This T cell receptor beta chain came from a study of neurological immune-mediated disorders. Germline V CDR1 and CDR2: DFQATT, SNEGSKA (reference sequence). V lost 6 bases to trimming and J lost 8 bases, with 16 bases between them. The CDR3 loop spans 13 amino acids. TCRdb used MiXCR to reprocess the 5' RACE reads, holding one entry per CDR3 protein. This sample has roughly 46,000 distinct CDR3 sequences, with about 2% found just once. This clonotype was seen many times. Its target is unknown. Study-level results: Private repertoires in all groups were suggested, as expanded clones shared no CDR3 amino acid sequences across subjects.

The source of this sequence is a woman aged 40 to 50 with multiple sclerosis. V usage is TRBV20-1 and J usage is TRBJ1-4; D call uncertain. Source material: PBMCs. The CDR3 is CSAQAGLSEKLFF. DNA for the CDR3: TGCAGTGCCCAGGCGGGTTTGAGCGAAAAACTGTTTTTT.